This TCR beta chain was sequenced in a study of T cell responses to AZD1222 COVID-19 vaccine. At the level of the study: Pooling of second doses given at about 4 or about 12 weeks was done.

The CDR3 has 15 amino acids. Germline-derived CDR1 and CDR2 are LGHDT and YNNKEL (reference sequence). V was shortened by 3 bases and J by 9 bases, with 18 bases between the two germline ends. Clones were read by immunoSEQ multiplex PCR, and TCRdb kept only the in-frame ones, dropping some. The sample lists 95,000 to 150,000 clones; 70% to 90% were seen once. Study outcomes and limitations: Only 5 or 6 individuals given AZD1222 were seropositive at baseline. Clonal diversity was possibly underestimated; the donors were predominantly white British and more often female. Spike was spanned by vaccine-associated CD4 TCRs, which were dominant at 160-218 and 743-854.

A note on this clone: Its antigen remains unknown.

The rearrangement links TRBV3-1 (or the pseudogene TRBV3-2) to TRBJ2-1; D is tentatively TRBD1 or TRBD2 (5 bases each). The starting material was peripheral blood, obtained on day 0 of AZD1222 vaccination. This receptor was taken from an adult in good health. The DNA of the CDR3 is TGTGCCAGCAGCCACCCCGGGACGGCCGAGGGTGAGCAGTTCTTC. Amino acid sequence: CASSHPGTAEGEQFF.